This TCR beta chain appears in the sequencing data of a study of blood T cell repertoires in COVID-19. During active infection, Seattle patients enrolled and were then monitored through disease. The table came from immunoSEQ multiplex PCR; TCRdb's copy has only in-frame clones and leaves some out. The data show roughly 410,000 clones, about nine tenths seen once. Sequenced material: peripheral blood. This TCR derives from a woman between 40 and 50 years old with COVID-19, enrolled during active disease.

This CDR3 reads CASSQLRGPGNTIYF. CDR3 DNA: TGTGCCAGCAGCCAACTCAGGGGGCCTGGAAACACCATATATTTT. This chain joins TRBV14 and TRBJ1-3, with 8 bases aligning to TRBD1. The CDR3 extends over 15 amino acids. CDR1 and CDR2 from the germline V gene are SGHDN and FVKESK. After removal of 2 bases from V and 2 bases from J, the junction contained 2 bases not matched to a gene. Variable domain in full (rest from reference TRBV14 and TRBJ1-3): EAGVTQFPSHSVIEKGQTVTLRCDPISGHDNLYWYRRVMGKEIKFLLHFVKESKQDESGMPNNRFLAERTGGTYSTLKVQPAELEDSGVYFCASSQLRGPGNTIYFGEGSWLTVV.